This T cell receptor (beta chain) is drawn from a study of T cell responses to AZD1222 COVID-19 vaccine. CDR3 size: 15 residues. Looked up from germline, CDR1 is SEHNR and CDR2 is FQNEAQ (reference sequence). V lost 5 bases, J lost 5 bases, and 13 bases lay in between. This clone was counted only a few times. Its antigen is not known. Generated by immunoSEQ multiplex PCR, the TCRdb table keeps only in-frame clones and is missing some. This sample has tens of thousands of clones; around 83% occur once, and the top ten carry around 18%. Study results and caveats: Mostly white British, mostly female donors; authors suggested clonal diversity may be underestimated.

The clonotype was recovered from an adult in good health. Sequencing used peripheral blood, obtained on day 0 of AZD1222 vaccination. The V gene is TRBV7-9, the J gene TRBJ1-6; TRBD1 is a possible D gene (6 bases). For the CDR3, the DNA is TGTGCCAGCAGCGCAAGACAGGTTGATAATTCACCCCTCCACTTT. Protein product: CASSARQVDNSPLHF.